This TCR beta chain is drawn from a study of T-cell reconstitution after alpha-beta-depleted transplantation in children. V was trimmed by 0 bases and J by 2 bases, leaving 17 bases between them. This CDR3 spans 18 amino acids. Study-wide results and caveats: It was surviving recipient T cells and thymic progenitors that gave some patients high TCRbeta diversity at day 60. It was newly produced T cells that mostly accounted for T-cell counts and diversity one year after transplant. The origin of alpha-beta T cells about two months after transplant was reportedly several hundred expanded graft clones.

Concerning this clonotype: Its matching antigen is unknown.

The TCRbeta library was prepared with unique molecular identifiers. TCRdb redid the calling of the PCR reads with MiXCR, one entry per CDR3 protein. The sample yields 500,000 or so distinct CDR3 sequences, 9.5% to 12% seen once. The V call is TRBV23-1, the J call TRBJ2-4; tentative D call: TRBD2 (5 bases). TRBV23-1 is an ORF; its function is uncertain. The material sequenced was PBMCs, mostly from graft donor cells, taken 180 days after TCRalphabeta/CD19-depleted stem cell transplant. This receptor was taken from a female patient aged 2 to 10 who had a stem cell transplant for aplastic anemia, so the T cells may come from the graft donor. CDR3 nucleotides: TGCGCCAGCAGTCAATCAATTTCAGGACTCCTGACCAAAAACATTCAGTACTTC. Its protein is CASSQSISGLLTKNIQYF.